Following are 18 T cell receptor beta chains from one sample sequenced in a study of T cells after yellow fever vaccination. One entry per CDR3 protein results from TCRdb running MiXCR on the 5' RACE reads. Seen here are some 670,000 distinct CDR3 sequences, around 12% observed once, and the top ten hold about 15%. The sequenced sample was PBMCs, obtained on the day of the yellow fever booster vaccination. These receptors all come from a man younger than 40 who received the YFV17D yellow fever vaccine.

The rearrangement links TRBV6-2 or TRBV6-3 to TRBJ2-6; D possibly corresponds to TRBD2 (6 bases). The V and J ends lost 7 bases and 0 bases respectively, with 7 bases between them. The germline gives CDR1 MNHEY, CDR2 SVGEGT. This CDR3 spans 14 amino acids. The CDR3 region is CASIGGSGANVLTF. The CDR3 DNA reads TGTGCCAGCATCGGGGGCTCTGGGGCCAACGTCCTGACTTTC.

The DNA of the CDR3 is TGTGCCAGCAGCAAACCTTCGGAAGCGGGAGCGATCGGGGAGCTGTTTTTT. It yields the protein CASSKPSEAGAIGELFF. V and J are TRBV7-9 and TRBJ2-2; TRBD2 aligns across 8 bases. Germline lookup yields CDR1 SEHNR and CDR2 FQNEAQ (reference sequence). CDR3 length equals 17 residues. J was trimmed by 7 bases and V by 5 bases; bases with no gene match: 15.

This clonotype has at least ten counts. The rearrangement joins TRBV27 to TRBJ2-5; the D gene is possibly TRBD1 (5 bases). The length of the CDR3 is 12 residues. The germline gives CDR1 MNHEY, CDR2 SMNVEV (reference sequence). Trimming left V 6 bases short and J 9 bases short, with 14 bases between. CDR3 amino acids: CASRPPLGAQYF. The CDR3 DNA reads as TGTGCCAGCAGACCCCCCCTAGGGGCCCAGTACTTC.

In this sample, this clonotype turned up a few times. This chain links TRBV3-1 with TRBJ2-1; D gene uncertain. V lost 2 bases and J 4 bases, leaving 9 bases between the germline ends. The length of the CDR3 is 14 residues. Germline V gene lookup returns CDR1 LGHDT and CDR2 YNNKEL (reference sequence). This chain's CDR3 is CASSQSLGYNEQFF. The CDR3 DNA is TGTGCCAGCAGCCAATCATTAGGATACAATGAGCAGTTCTTC.

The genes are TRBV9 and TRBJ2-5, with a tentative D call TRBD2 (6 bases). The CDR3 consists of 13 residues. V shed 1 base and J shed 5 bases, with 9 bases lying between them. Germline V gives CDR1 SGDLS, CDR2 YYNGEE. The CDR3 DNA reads TGTGCCAGCAGCGTAATGGAGGGGGAGACCCAGTACTTC. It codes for CASSVMEGETQYF. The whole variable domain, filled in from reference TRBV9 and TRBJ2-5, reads DSGVTQTPKHLITATGQRVTLRCSPRSGDLSVYWYQQSLDQGLQFLIQYYNGEERAKGNILERFSAQQFPDLHSELNLSSLELGDSALYFCASSVMEGETQYFGPGTRLLVL.

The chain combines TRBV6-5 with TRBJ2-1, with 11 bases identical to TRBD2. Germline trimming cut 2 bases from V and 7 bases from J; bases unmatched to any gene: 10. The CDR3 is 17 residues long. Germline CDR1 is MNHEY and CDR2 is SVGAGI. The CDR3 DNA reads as TGTGCCAGCAGTTACGGACATAGCGGGAGGGCCGGGAATGAGCAGTTCTTC. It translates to CASSYGHSGRAGNEQFF.

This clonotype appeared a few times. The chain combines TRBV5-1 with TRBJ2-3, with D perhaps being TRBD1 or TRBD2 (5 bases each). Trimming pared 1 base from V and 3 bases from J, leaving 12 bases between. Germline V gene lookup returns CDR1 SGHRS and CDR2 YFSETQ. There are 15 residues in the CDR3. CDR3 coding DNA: TGCGCCAGCAGCTTGACGGGGACCGGGACAGATACGCAGTATTTT. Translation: CASSLTGTGTDTQYF.

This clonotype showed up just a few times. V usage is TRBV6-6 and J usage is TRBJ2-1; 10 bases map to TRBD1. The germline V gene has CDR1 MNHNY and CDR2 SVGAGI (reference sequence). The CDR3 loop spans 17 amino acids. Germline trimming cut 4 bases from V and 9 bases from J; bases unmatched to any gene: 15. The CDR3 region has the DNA TGTGCCAGCAGTTTCCCACTACGACAGGGGGCGGCGTTTGAGCAGTTCTTC. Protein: CASSFPLRQGAAFEQFF.

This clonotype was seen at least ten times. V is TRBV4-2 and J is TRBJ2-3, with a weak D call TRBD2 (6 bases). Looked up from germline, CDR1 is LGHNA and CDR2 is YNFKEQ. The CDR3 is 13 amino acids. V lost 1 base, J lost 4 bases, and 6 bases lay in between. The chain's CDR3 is CASSQGLADTQYF. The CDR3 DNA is TGTGCCAGCAGCCAAGGACTAGCAGATACGCAGTATTTT.

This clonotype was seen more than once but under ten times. The CDR3 region has the DNA TGTGCCAGCGGGACTAGCGGGAGGGCCCGTGAAGATACGCAGTATTTT. Translation: CASGTSGRAREDTQYF. This sequence joins TRBV6-1 and TRBJ2-3, with 16 bases matching TRBD2. Looked up from germline, CDR1 is MNHNS and CDR2 is SASEGT. J lost 5 bases, V lost 8 bases, and 7 bases had no gene match. CDR3 length equals 16 residues.

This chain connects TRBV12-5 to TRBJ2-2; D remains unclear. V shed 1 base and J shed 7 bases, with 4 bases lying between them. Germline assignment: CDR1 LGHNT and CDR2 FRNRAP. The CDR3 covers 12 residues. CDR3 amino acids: CASGLDVGELFF. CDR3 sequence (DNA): TGTGCTAGTGGTTTGGACGTCGGGGAGCTGTTTTTT.

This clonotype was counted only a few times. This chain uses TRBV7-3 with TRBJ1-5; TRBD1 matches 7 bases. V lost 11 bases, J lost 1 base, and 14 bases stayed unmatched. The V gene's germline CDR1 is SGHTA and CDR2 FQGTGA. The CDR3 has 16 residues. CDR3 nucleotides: TGTGCCTTACAGGGGACACAGAGATTCAGCAATCAGCCCCAGCATTTT. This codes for CALQGTQRFSNQPQHF. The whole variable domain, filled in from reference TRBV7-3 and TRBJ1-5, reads GAGVSQTPSNKVTEKGKYVELRCDPISGHTALYWYRQSLGQGPEFLIYFQGTGAADDSGLPNDRFFAVRPEGSVSTLKIQRTERGDSAVYLCALQGTQRFSNQPQHFGDGTRLSIL.

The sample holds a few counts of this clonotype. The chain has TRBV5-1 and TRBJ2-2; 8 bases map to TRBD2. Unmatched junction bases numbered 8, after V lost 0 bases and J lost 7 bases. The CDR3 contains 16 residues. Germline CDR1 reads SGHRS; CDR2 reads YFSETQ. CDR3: CASSLAGGRTGGELFF. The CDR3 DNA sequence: TGCGCCAGCAGCTTGGCCGGCGGGAGGACCGGCGGGGAGCTGTTTTTT. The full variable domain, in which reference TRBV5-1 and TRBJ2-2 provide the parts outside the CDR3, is KAGVTQTPRYLIKTRGQQVTLSCSPISGHRSVSWYQQTPGQGLQFLFEYFSETQRNKGNFPGRFSGRQFSNSRSEMNVSTLELGDSALYLCASSLAGGRTGGELFFGEGSRLTVL.

In nucleotides, the CDR3 is TGCAGCGTTGAGGAGGGACAGGGTAACGAGCAGTACTTC. It translates to CSVEEGQGNEQYF. This chain uses TRBV29-1 with TRBJ2-7, with 9 bases aligning to TRBD1. Germline loops: CDR1 SQVTM, CDR2 ANQGSEA. The CDR3 totals 13 residues. V lost 3 bases, J lost 5 bases, and 5 bases stayed unmatched.

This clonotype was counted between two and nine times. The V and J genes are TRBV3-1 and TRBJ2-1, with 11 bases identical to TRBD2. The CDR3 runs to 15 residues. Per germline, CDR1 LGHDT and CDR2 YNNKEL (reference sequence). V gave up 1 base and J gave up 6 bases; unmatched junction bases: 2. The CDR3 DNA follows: TGTGCCAGCAGCCAAGCTAGCGGGAGGACCAATGAGCAGTTCTTC. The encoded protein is CASSQASGRTNEQFF.

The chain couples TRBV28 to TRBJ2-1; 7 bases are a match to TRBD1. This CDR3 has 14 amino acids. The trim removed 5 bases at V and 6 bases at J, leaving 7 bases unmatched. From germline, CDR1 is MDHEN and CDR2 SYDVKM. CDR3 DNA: TGTGCCAGCAGTCGTCCTGGGACAGCCAATGAGCAGTTCTTC. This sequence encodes CASSRPGTANEQFF.

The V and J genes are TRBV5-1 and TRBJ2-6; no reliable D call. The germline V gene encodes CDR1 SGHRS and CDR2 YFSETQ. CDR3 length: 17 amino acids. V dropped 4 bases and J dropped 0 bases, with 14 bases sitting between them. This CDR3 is CASSLGDGDSGANVLTF. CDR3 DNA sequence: TGCGCCAGCAGCCTGGGTGATGGGGACTCTGGGGCCAACGTCCTGACTTTC.

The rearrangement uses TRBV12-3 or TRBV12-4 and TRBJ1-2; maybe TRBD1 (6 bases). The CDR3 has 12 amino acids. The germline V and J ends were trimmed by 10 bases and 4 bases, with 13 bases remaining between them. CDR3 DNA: TGTGCCACACAGGGACTTCCCTATGGCTACACCTTC. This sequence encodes CATQGLPYGYTF.